The 23 T cell receptor beta chains in this list originate from one sample, sequenced in a study of T cell responses to AZD1222 COVID-19 vaccine. Here immunoSEQ multiplex PCR was the method, and the copy in TCRdb shows in-frame clones only, minus some. The sample lists 97,000 or so clones, around 87% occurring once. Sample: peripheral blood, taken on day 0 of AZD1222 vaccination. These receptors were obtained from an adult in good health.

This clone was found a few times. The chain recombines TRBV4-3 with TRBJ2-2, with D perhaps matching TRBD2 (6 bases). Per germline, CDR1 LGHNA and CDR2 YSLEER. The CDR3 extends over 15 amino acids. V shed 1 base and J shed 5 bases, with 11 bases lying between them. The CDR3 here is CASSQGPSDTGELFF. The DNA for the CDR3 is TGCGCCAGCAGCCAAGGGCCTAGCGATACCGGGGAGCTGTTTTTT.

The rearrangement links TRBV27 to TRBJ2-1; tentatively, D is TRBD2 (6 bases). Deletions cut 6 bases from V and 2 bases from J, with 11 bases between. Germline CDR1 is MNHEY and CDR2 is SMNVEV (reference sequence). The CDR3 runs to 14 residues. The CDR3 DNA reads as TGTGCCAGCAGCCCCGGAGGGCCCTACAATGAGCAGTTCTTC. Translating it yields CASSPGGPYNEQFF.

This chain joins TRBV18 and TRBJ1-1; D not certain. The CDR3 covers 16 residues. Trimming took off 4 bases at V and 0 bases at J, with 15 bases between the two ends. Germline-derived CDR1 and CDR2 are KGHSH and LQKENI. The CDR3 protein is CASSLNTGSMNTEAFF. The CDR3 region has the DNA TGTGCCAGCTCACTCAATACCGGGTCTATGAACACTGAAGCTTTCTTT.

The V call is TRBV7-3, the J call TRBJ2-1; D is ambiguous. Germline V gene data show CDR1 as SGHTA and CDR2 as FQGTGA. Trimming took off 4 bases at V and 4 bases at J, with 14 bases between the two ends. The CDR3 has 15 amino acids. CDR3 sequence reads: CASSSSADGYNEQFF. In nucleotides, the CDR3 is TGTGCCAGCAGCTCCTCGGCGGACGGATACAATGAGCAGTTCTTC.

The chain carries TRBV19 and TRBJ1-2, with a possible D match to TRBD1 (5 bases). CDR1 and CDR2 from the germline V gene are LNHDA and SQIVND (reference sequence). The V gene lost 3 bases and the J gene lost 8 bases, with 19 bases spanning the gap. The CDR3 length is 15 residues. CDR3 nucleotides: TGTGCCAGTAGTATGGGGACTGACCCCTCCCAAGGCTACACCTTC. Translated: CASSMGTDPSQGYTF.

The chain is built from TRBV7-2 and TRBJ1-3; D not certain. CDR3 length: 16 residues. The germline gives CDR1 SGHTA, CDR2 FQGNSA. Trimming removed 1 base at V and 0 bases at J, with 10 bases between. The CDR3 spells CASSLESGLSGNTIYF. The CDR3 DNA reads as TGTGCCAGCAGCTTAGAAAGCGGTCTCTCTGGAAACACCATATATTTT.

In DNA form, the CDR3 reads TGTGCCAGCAGTTACGGGGTTGACAGGCCCAACTATGGCTACACCTTC. Translation gives CASSYGVDRPNYGYTF. The V call is TRBV6-2 or TRBV6-3, the J call TRBJ1-2; D perhaps matches TRBD1 (6 bases). Germline lookup yields CDR1 MNHEY and CDR2 SVGEGT. The germline V and J ends were trimmed by 2 bases and 2 bases, with 15 bases remaining between them. The CDR3 contains 16 residues.

V gene TRBV7-8 combines with J gene TRBJ2-7, with D perhaps matching TRBD1 (6 bases). The CDR3 has 18 amino acids. V was shortened by 7 bases and J by 4 bases, with 29 bases between the two germline ends. Germline V gene data show CDR1 as SGHVS and CDR2 as FQNEAQ. This CDR3 is CASTPGPRHTGRLYEQYF. The CDR3 DNA follows: TGTGCCAGCACCCCCGGCCCCCGTCATACAGGGCGCCTTTACGAGCAGTACTTC.

The CDR3 bases are TGTGCCAGCAGTGGACGACCCCGGGGGAATGAAAAACTGTTTTTT. Encoded protein: CASSGRPRGNEKLFF. The chain links TRBV2 to TRBJ1-4; D may be TRBD1 (5 bases). Trimming shortened V by 4 bases and J by 5 bases, and 14 bases separated the two germline ends. Germline V lookup: CDR1 SNHLY, CDR2 FYNNEI. The CDR3 runs to 15 residues.

The chain recombines TRBV12-3 or TRBV12-4 with TRBJ1-1, with D unresolved. V shed 3 bases and J shed 1 base, with 6 bases lying between them. This CDR3 is 13 amino acids long. The CDR3 DNA follows: TGTGCCAGCAGTTTTTACGGGAACACTGAAGCTTTCTTT. It specifies CASSFYGNTEAFF.

The chain links TRBV10-3 to TRBJ2-7; 7 bases are shared with TRBD1. This CDR3 contains 11 residues. J was trimmed by 13 bases and V by 10 bases; bases with no gene match: 13. Germline V gives CDR1 ENHRY, CDR2 SYGVKD. The CDR3 loop reads CATYMDRFYYF. For the CDR3, the DNA is TGTGCCACCTATATGGACAGGTTTTACTACTTC.

This clone appeared once. J is TRBJ1-5 and V is TRBV7-2; a weak D match, TRBD1 (6 bases). Trimming stripped 5 bases from V and 3 bases from J, with 11 bases between. Per germline, CDR1 SGHTA and CDR2 FQGNSA. The CDR3 runs 14 residues. The chain's CDR3 is CASSQDSINQPQHF. Written as DNA, the CDR3 is TGTGCCAGCAGCCAGGACAGTATCAATCAGCCCCAGCATTTT.

The genes are TRBV4-3 and TRBJ1-5; D gene ambiguous. The CDR3 is made up of 13 amino acids. Germline CDR1 reads LGHNA; CDR2 reads YSLEER. The V end lost 0 bases, the J end lost 6 bases, and 6 bases lay between the germline ends. For the CDR3, the DNA is TGCGCCAGCAGCCAAGAATGGGCTCAGCCCCAGCATTTT. It specifies CASSQEWAQPQHF.

The gene calls are TRBV6-5 and TRBJ1-1; 7 nucleotides line up with TRBD1. Germline values: CDR1 MNHEY, CDR2 SVGAGI. V gave up 6 bases and J gave up 4 bases; unmatched junction bases: 8. The CDR3 consists of 14 residues. This CDR3 is CASRLDRVVTEAFF. In DNA, the CDR3 is TGTGCCAGCAGGCTAGACAGGGTCGTCACTGAAGCTTTCTTT.

CDR3 residues: CASSARPRTDSYNEQFF. Written as DNA, the CDR3 is TGTGCCAGCAGCGCAAGACCGCGGACTGACTCCTACAATGAGCAGTTCTTC. The chain employs TRBV9 and TRBJ2-1, with a tentative D call TRBD2 (5 bases). From germline, CDR1 is SGDLS and CDR2 YYNGEE. The V end was cut by 3 bases, the J end by 0 bases, with 16 bases between. The CDR3 contains 17 residues.

This clone showed up just once. V is TRBV6-2 or TRBV6-3 and J is TRBJ2-7, with TRBD2 identical over 15 bases. Per germline, CDR1 MNHEY and CDR2 SVGEGT. V was pared by 6 bases and J by 5 bases, with 8 bases of the junction left unmatched. The length of the CDR3 is 16 residues. In DNA, the CDR3 is TGTGCCAGCAGCCGCGGGACTAGCGGGAGGACTAACGAGCAGTACTTC. Its translation: CASSRGTSGRTNEQYF.

This clone has just one count. The chain is built from TRBV6-2 or TRBV6-3 and TRBJ2-3, with D hard to call. The CDR3 has 12 amino acids. Trimming took 1 base from V and 12 from J, leaving 11 bases between them. CDR1 and CDR2 from the germline V gene are MNHEY and SVGEGT. CDR3 region: CASSYYSEPQYF. The CDR3 DNA reads TGTGCCAGCAGTTACTACTCCGAACCCCAGTATTTT.

This clone has more than one count but fewer than ten. The CDR3 sequence: CAWSVRGSPLHF. The CDR3 DNA reads TGTGCCTGGAGTGTAAGAGGCTCACCCCTCCACTTT. This chain links TRBV30 with TRBJ1-6; the D is unclear. Trimming took 0 bases from V and 10 from J, leaving 7 bases between them. The germline gives CDR1 GTSNPN, CDR2 SVGIG (reference sequence). This CDR3 has 12 residues.

This chain uses TRBV5-1 with TRBJ2-3; 8 bases agree with TRBD2. The germline V gene has CDR1 SGHRS and CDR2 YFSETQ. CDR3 length: 16 residues. V dropped 1 base and J dropped 2; count of bases not matched to a gene: 6. This CDR3 is CASSLTGAGVTDTQYF. The CDR3 DNA reads TGCGCCAGCAGCTTGACCGGAGCGGGGGTCACAGATACGCAGTATTTT.

This chain connects TRBV7-2 to TRBJ1-6, with a possible D match to TRBD1 (5 bases). CDR1 is SGHTA, CDR2 FQGNSA, per germline. The CDR3 is 15 residues long. The V gene lost 5 bases and the J gene lost 10 bases, with 18 bases spanning the gap. The CDR3 DNA sequence: TGTGCCAGCAGCCACTTTAGGGACGGAGGCTCACCCCTCCACTTT. Its translation is CASSHFRDGGSPLHF.

The V and J genes are TRBV2 and TRBJ2-1; tentatively, D is TRBD1 (6 bases). V was shortened by 0 bases and J by 4 bases, with 10 bases between the two germline ends. CDR3 length: 15 residues. Germline V CDR1 and CDR2: SNHLY, FYNNEI. CDR3 DNA: TGTGCCAGCAGTGAAGCACGACAGGCTTACAATGAGCAGTTCTTC. It specifies CASSEARQAYNEQFF. Combining the CDR3 with reference TRBV2 and TRBJ2-1 gives the whole variable domain EPEVTQTPSHQVTQMGQEVILRCVPISNHLYFYWYRQILGQKVEFLVSFYNNEISEKSEIFDDQFSVERPDGSNFTLKIRSTKLEDSAMYFCASSEARQAYNEQFFGPGTRLTVL.

V usage is TRBV29-1 and J usage is TRBJ2-7; unclear D gene. There are 11 residues in the CDR3. CDR1 and CDR2 from the germline V gene are SQVTM and ANQGSEA. Trimming took 6 bases from V and 2 from J, leaving 8 bases between them. Here the CDR3 DNA reads TGCAGCGTGAGAGGAACCTACGAGCAGTACTTC. Translation: CSVRGTYEQYF.

The DNA for the CDR3 is TGTGCCAGCTCAACACGGATCGGTGGCTACACCTTC. Translated, it gives CASSTRIGGYTF. The chain couples TRBV6-5 to TRBJ1-2; D is unclear. The germline CDR1 and CDR2 sequences are MNHEY and SVGAGI. Trimming took off 8 bases at V and 7 bases at J, with 14 bases between the two ends. This CDR3 contains 12 residues.